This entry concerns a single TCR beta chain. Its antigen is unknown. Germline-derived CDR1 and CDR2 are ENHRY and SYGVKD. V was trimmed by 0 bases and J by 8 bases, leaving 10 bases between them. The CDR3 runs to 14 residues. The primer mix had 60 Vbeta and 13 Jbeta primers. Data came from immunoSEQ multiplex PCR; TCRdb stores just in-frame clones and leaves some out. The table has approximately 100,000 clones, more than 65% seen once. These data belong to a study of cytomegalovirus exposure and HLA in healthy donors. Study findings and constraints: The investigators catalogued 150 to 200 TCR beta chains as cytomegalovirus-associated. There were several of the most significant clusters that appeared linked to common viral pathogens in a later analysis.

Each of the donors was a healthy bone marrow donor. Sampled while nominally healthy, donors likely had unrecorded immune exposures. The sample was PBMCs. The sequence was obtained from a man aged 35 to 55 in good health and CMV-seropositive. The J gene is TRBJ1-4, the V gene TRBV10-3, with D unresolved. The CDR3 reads CAISESFEGEKLFF. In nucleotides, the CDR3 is TGTGCCATCAGTGAGTCTTTCGAGGGCGAAAAACTGTTTTTT.